This TCR beta chain derives from a study of T-cell reconstitution after alpha-beta-depleted transplantation in children. V was trimmed by 0 bases and J by 2 bases, leaving 11 bases between them. Germline CDR1 and CDR2: DFQATT and SNEGSKA (reference sequence). The CDR3 has 14 residues. This clonotype was picked up many times. Unique molecular identifiers tagged the TCRbeta library. TCRdb re-derived calls from the PCR reads in MiXCR, one entry per CDR3 protein. Of some 520,000 distinct CDR3 sequences in the sample, less than 35% are singletons; the top ten hold less than 2.5%. V and J are TRBV20-1 and TRBJ2-7, with a possible D match to TRBD1 (6 bases). This TCR came from a human donor who donated a stem cell graft to a child with aplastic anemia. The sequenced sample was PBMCs from the stem cell graft donor, obtained from the stem cell graft. The chain's CDR3 is CSARDSNRAYEQYV. CDR3 in DNA: TGCAGTGCTAGAGATTCGAACAGGGCCTACGAGCAGTACGTC.